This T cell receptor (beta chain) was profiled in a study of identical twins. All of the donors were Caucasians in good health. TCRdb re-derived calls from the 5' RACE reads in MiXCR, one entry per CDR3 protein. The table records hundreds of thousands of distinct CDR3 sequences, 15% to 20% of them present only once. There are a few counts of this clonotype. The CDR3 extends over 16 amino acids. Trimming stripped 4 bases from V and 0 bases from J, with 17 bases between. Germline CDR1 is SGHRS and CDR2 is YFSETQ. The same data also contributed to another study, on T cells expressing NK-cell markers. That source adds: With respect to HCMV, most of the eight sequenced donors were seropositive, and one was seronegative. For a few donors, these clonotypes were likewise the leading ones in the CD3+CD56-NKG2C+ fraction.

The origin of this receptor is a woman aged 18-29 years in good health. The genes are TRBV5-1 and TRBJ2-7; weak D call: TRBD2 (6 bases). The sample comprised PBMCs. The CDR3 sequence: CASSRLGGLSSYEQYF. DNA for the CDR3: TGCGCCAGCAGCCGTCTGGGGGGTCTTAGCTCCTACGAGCAGTACTTC.